The text below deals with one T cell receptor (beta chain). Its antigen has not been determined. Base qualities are not at hand, and no much larger clone is one base apart. Other DNA sequences of this sample code for an identical CDR3. Using the deep immunoSEQ assay, multiplex PCR amplified TCR CDR3 regions from genomic DNA. Extracted genomic DNA from each cell subset was distributed evenly across all wells of several immunoSEQ 96-well plates, and each plate was treated as a replicate. For sorted subsets, about 210 ng of genomic DNA, equivalent to around 31,000 T cell genomes, went into each replicate PCR. Purified libraries were quantified with a Qubit 3.0 fluorometer, sized on a Bioanalyzer 2100, and re-quantified with the KAPA Library Quantification kit. Every immunoSEQ 96-well plate was sequenced on a dedicated single-read 150-cycle Illumina NextSeq 550 flow cell. The original pipeline was this. Because the immunoSEQ output included only junctional sequences and no quality scores, the filtering could not be the same as the filtering used for full-length reads. Sequences were annotated with PyIR, a Python wrapper for IgBLAST v1.9, using IMGT germline references to assign V/J genes and CDR3. Reads were removed for weak V/J assignments (E-value above 1e-6), missing CDR3, stop codons, out-of-frame junctions, or ambiguous translated residues. V3J clonotypes were defined as sequences sharing the same inferred V gene, J gene, and CDR3 amino acid sequence. Percentage overlap between repertoires was computed as shared unique clonotypes divided by the size of the smaller repertoire. Repertoire richness was assessed with RTK rarefaction, the Chao1 estimator, and Recon v2.1 estimates of unobserved clonotypes. Generation probabilities for all TCRbeta clonotypes obtained by the gDNA method from a few donors were computed using OLGA. Imported from immuneACCESS, the table was reduced by TCRdb to in-frame sequences with V and J called. These copies leave out some clones; in studies compared against another copy, an unresolved V gene accounts for under half, and the cause of the remainder is not known. V, J and clone size derive from that table, while D and trimming were established from the DNA sequence. The sample includes about 2.2 million clones, with around 93% observed a single time. The ten most abundant clones make up more than 1.5% of the sample.

This entry comes from a study of shared clonotypes between healthy human individuals (dated by TCRdb to the early 2020s). Turning to the overall study: Three men and two women, aged 18 to 49 years, made up the cohort. Each donor's leukapheresis produced roughly between about 0.8 and 8.9 billion PBMCs. Different laboratories and diverse techniques were used to prepare libraries and sequence TCR repertoires, to increase sequencing depth and limit assay-specific biases. For each donor, three plates each were used for CD4 naive and CD4 memory, two plates were used for CD8 naive, and one plate was used for CD8 memory. To estimate repertoire size and how much clonotype sharing occurs between individuals, the study deeply sequenced the blood TCR repertoires of about five healthy adults.

CD8 naive samples were CD45RO-negative cells positively selected for CCR7, giving a CD45RA+CCR7+ population that excluded TemRA cells. Donors were healthy HIV-negative adults with no recently reported acute infections or vaccinations. Only Caucasian adults living in Nashville, Tennessee, USA were represented among the donors. Blood was collected by leukapheresis, and PBMCs were isolated by Ficoll-Histopaque density gradient centrifugation and then cryopreserved in liquid nitrogen vapor phase. Purity and quantity of every magnetically sorted T cell population were checked by analytical flow cytometry. Genomic DNA was isolated from each sorted fraction and quantified by UV absorbance on a Nanodrop 2000c. Measured from the cysteine to the phenylalanine, the CDR3 is 14 residues long. Only CDR3 DNA remains: 42 bases, in frame from the first base. V sheds 0 bases and J sheds 3 bases, leaving 8 bases between their ends. Based on the germline V gene (reference sequence), the CDR1 and CDR2 sequences are MNHEY and SMNVEV.

Study-wide findings and limitations: When a handful of donors were compared, the shared fraction of clonotypes was around 5% for naive CD4, about 4% for naive CD8, 2% to 2.5% for memory CD4, and roughly 0.4% for memory CD8. The genetic and exposure-history diversity represented was limited by the small number of donors. Estimated clonotype richness was generally larger for naive than for memory subsets. Pairwise subsampling indicated that sequencing depth was expected to affect the degree of clonotype sharing among donors. Incomplete sequencing was indicated by rarefaction of sorted-subset datasets, despite the large sequencing depth. Only blood was sampled, and tissue TCR repertoires likely differ from those in blood. Compared with non-shared clonotypes, the clonotypes found in all four sorted-subset donors had higher generation probabilities.

Sequencing was performed on naive CD8+ T cells from PBMCs. The cell subset or site label here, explained by the study, means: CD45RA+CCR7+. The source is a man in his late teens or twenties in good health. Some clones in this sample may be carry-over from other donors' samples. The V and J segments used are TRBV27 and TRBJ1-1; TRBD1 is possibly the D segment (6 matching bases). The DNA sequence is TGTGCCAGCAGTTTATCGAGGGGGTACACTGAAGCTTTCTTT. It translates as CASSLSRGYTEAFF.